Shown below are 23 T cell receptor beta chains from a single sample sequenced in a study of tissue T cells after allogeneic stem cell transplantation. Assay used: immunoSEQ multiplex PCR; TCRdb lists only in-frame clones, some missing. The sample consists of around 5,000 clones, about 72% of them appearing once. Sequencing was performed on tissue from the colon, taken at autopsy. The source of these receptors is an older female donor with lung cancer.

The chain couples TRBV6-6 to TRBJ1-3; the D gene is possibly TRBD1 (5 bases). The CDR3 consists of 15 residues. Germline V CDR1 and CDR2: MNHNY, SVGAGI (reference sequence). V lost 5 bases and J 2 bases, leaving 13 bases between the germline ends. CDR3 loop: CASSPQGAAGNTIYF. Here the CDR3 DNA reads TGTGCCAGCAGTCCCCAGGGTGCGGCTGGAAACACCATATATTTT.

V and J are TRBV4-1 and TRBJ1-1, with TRBD1 matching over 7 bases. Germline V gene data show CDR1 as MGHRA and CDR2 as YSYEKL. The V and J ends lost 4 bases and 5 bases, in that order; junction bases with no gene match: 10. The CDR3 runs 15 residues. The CDR3 spells CASSPLGQGGTEAFF. CDR3 DNA: TGCGCCAGCAGCCCCCTCGGCCAGGGGGGAACTGAAGCTTTCTTT.

Remarks on this clone: The same CDR3 can be traced to other DNA sequences in this sample. The V call is TRBV5-1, the J call TRBJ2-1; possible D gene TRBD2, 5 bases. The germline gives CDR1 SGHRS, CDR2 YFSETQ. V was trimmed by 0 bases and J by 8 bases, leaving 6 bases between them. The CDR3 contains 12 residues. CDR3 protein: CASSLVGDEQFF. CDR3 DNA: TGCGCCAGCAGCTTGGTCGGGGATGAGCAGTTCTTC.

V and J are TRBV2 and TRBJ2-2; D is uncertain. Germline CDR1 is SNHLY and CDR2 is FYNNEI. CDR3 size: 13 residues. The germline V and J ends were trimmed by 4 bases and 5 bases, with 8 bases remaining between them. CDR3 sequence: CASSVWGTGELFF. The DNA of the CDR3 is TGTGCCAGCAGTGTTTGGGGTACCGGGGAGCTGTTTTTT. Together with reference TRBV2 and TRBJ2-2, the CDR3 gives the full variable domain: EPEVTQTPSHQVTQMGQEVILRCVPISNHLYFYWYRQILGQKVEFLVSFYNNEISEKSEIFDDQFSVERPDGSNFTLKIRSTKLEDSAMYFCASSVWGTGELFFGEGSRLTVL.

The rearrangement links TRBV15 to TRBJ1-1; tentative D call: TRBD1 (5 bases). Germline CDR1 and CDR2: LNHNV and YYDKDF (reference sequence). V shed 0 bases and J shed 8 bases, with 16 bases lying between them. The CDR3 is 15 amino acids. CDR3 bases: TGTGCCACCAGCAGAGATCTTTCGACAGCGAAAGAAGCTTTCTTT. Its protein product is CATSRDLSTAKEAFF. The variable domain in full, completed from reference TRBV15 and TRBJ1-1, reads DAMVIQNPRYQVTQFGKPVTLSCSQTLNHNVMYWYQQKSSQAPKLLFHYYDKDFNNEADTPDNFQSRRPNTSFCFLDIRSPGLGDTAMYLCATSRDLSTAKEAFFGQGTRLTVV.

This chain uses TRBV7-9 with TRBJ1-1; a possible D gene is TRBD1 (5 bases). CDR3 size: 15 residues. The germline V gene encodes CDR1 SEHNR and CDR2 FQNEAQ (reference sequence). V lost 4 bases to trimming and J lost 0 bases, with 12 bases between them. The CDR3 loop is CASSSRGGMNTEAFF. The CDR3 DNA is TGTGCCAGCAGCTCCCGGGGGGGAATGAACACTGAAGCTTTCTTT.

The V gene is TRBV29-1, the J gene TRBJ1-2, with no clear D. Germline lookup yields CDR1 SQVTM and CDR2 ANQGSEA. This CDR3 region has 11 residues. V was trimmed by 4 bases and J by 4 bases, leaving 7 bases between them. The CDR3 DNA sequence: TGCAGCGTTGGGGCCGCCTATGGCTACACCTTC. Its translation: CSVGAAYGYTF.

The CDR3 nucleotides are TGTGCCACTGCGATAGTCGGGGGCCCCGGTGAAGCTTTCTTT. It translates to CATAIVGGPGEAFF. V is TRBV19 and J is TRBJ1-1, with D possibly being TRBD1 (6 bases). Germline assignment: CDR1 LNHDA and CDR2 SQIVND (reference sequence). This CDR3 has 14 residues. V shed 10 bases and J shed 7 bases, with 22 bases lying between them.

This clone was found once. The chain employs TRBV27 and TRBJ1-2; unclear D gene. This CDR3 contains 15 residues. V lost 5 bases to trimming and J lost 0 bases, with 13 bases between them. The V gene's germline CDR1 is MNHEY and CDR2 SMNVEV (reference sequence). The chain's CDR3 is CASSPSVFPNYGYTF. The CDR3 bases are TGTGCCAGCAGTCCCTCAGTGTTTCCTAACTATGGCTACACCTTC.

This clone has only a few counts. The rearrangement links TRBV21-1 to TRBJ1-3; TRBD1, the D gene given by the table, was not confirmed from the DNA. TRBV21-1 is an annotated pseudogene. The CDR3 has 15 amino acids. The CDR3 loop is CASSGPGQGGHTIYF. The CDR3 DNA follows: TGTGCCAGCAGCGGTCCGGGACAGGGTGGACACACCATATATTTT.

The DNA of the CDR3 is TGTGCCTGTCTGGACAGGGGAAATTCACCCCTCCACTTT. Translating it yields CACLDRGNSPLHF. This chain connects TRBV2 to TRBJ1-6, with TRBD1 identical over 9 bases. The CDR3 consists of 13 residues. CDR1 is SNHLY and CDR2 is FYNNEI in the germline V gene. Trimming removed 11 bases from V and 7 bases from J; junction bases left unmatched: 6.

The rearrangement links TRBV6-1 to TRBJ2-3; TRBD2 matches at 14 bases. The junction had 6 bases not matched to a gene; V was cut back by 4 bases and J by 0 bases. The CDR3 extends over 18 amino acids. Germline V gives CDR1 MNHNS, CDR2 SASEGT. CDR3 in amino acids: CASSASRTSGGSTDTQYF. CDR3 DNA: TGTGCCAGCAGTGCTTCGAGGACTAGCGGGGGGAGCACAGATACGCAGTATTTT.

In this sample, this clone turned up a few times. The chain recombines TRBV11-2 with TRBJ2-7, with 7 bases matching TRBD2. Germline CDR1 and CDR2: SGHAT and FQNNGV. Germline trimming cut 3 bases from V and 3 bases from J; bases unmatched to any gene: 5. The CDR3 spans 14 residues. The CDR3 reads CASSFKRGIYEQYF. In DNA form, the CDR3 reads TGTGCCAGCAGCTTCAAGCGGGGAATCTACGAGCAGTACTTC.

V usage is TRBV7-2 and J usage is TRBJ2-5, with D maybe TRBD2 (6 bases). The germline V gene has CDR1 SGHTA and CDR2 FQGNSA. The CDR3 sequence is 17 residues long. The V end lost 1 base, the J end lost 1 base, and 16 bases lay between the germline ends. CDR3 DNA sequence: TGTGCCAGCAGCTTAGAAGGACGGCTAGCGCGCCAAGAGACCCAGTACTTC. This encodes CASSLEGRLARQETQYF.

A few counts support this clone. The rearrangement links TRBV19 to TRBJ2-2, with a tentative D call TRBD1 (6 bases). The CDR3 spans 14 residues. V lost 4 bases, J lost 4 bases, and 10 bases lay in between. The germline gives CDR1 LNHDA, CDR2 SQIVND (reference sequence). The CDR3 nucleotides read TGTGCCAGTAGTAAGTCAGGGGCCACCGGGGAGCTGTTTTTT. Translating it yields CASSKSGATGELFF.

This clone has more than one count but fewer than ten. The chain combines TRBV4-1 with TRBJ1-4; 7 bases line up with TRBD1. This CDR3 region has 16 residues. After removal of 4 bases from V and 5 bases from J, the junction contained 10 bases not matched to a gene. Germline CDR1 and CDR2: MGHRA and YSYEKL. This CDR3 is CASSRPPSTGNEKLFF. The CDR3 bases are TGCGCCAGCAGCCGACCTCCTTCGACAGGGAATGAAAAACTGTTTTTT.

The rearrangement uses TRBV7-3 and TRBJ2-3; 8 bases line up with TRBD1. Germline CDR1 and CDR2: SGHTA and FQGTGA. The CDR3 spans 15 residues. Germline trimming cut 6 bases from V and 6 bases from J; bases unmatched to any gene: 11. The CDR3 here is CASRRDRGGSDTQYF. The CDR3, as DNA: TGTGCCAGCAGACGCGACAGGGGCGGGTCGGATACGCAGTATTTT.

The chain carries TRBV2 and TRBJ2-5; D possibly uses TRBD1 or TRBD2 (5 bases each). Trimming left V 6 bases short and J 5 bases short, with 10 bases between. The CDR3 spans 12 residues. Germline V gene data show CDR1 as SNHLY and CDR2 as FYNNEI. The CDR3 nucleotides are TGTGCCAGCAGGAGGGGATCGGAGACCCAGTACTTC. This sequence encodes CASRRGSETQYF.

In the case of this clone: A junction boundary mismatches the germline segment, possibly from a read error. The gene calls are TRBV7-2 and TRBJ2-1; possible D gene TRBD2, 6 bases. The CDR3 runs to 13 residues. Germline values: CDR1 SGHTA, CDR2 FQGNSA. The CDR3 reads CPNGSIRDNEQFF. CDR3 nucleotide sequence: TGCCCTAACGGGAGTATTCGGGACAATGAGCAGTTCTTC.

The gene calls are TRBV5-8 and TRBJ2-2; 9 nucleotides agree with TRBD1. V lost 8 bases and J lost 1; bases outside the gene matches: 3. The germline V gene has CDR1 SGHTS and CDR2 YDEGEE. The CDR3 runs to 14 residues. The CDR3 here is CASGTGKNTGELFF. For the CDR3, the DNA is TGTGCCAGTGGGACAGGGAAGAACACCGGGGAGCTGTTTTTT.

The gene calls are TRBV10-3 and TRBJ1-1; D is undetermined. V was pared by 0 bases and J by 8 bases, with 13 bases between. CDR3 length: 14 residues. CDR1 and CDR2 from the germline V gene are ENHRY and SYGVKD. The DNA of the CDR3 is TGTGCCATCAGTGAGTCCTCCTTGATGCAAGAAGCTTTCTTT. It translates to CAISESSLMQEAFF.

This rearrangement joins TRBV5-5 to TRBJ1-5; D is uncertain. V was cut by 1 base and J by 4 bases, with 12 bases left in between. Germline values: CDR1 SGHKS, CDR2 YYEKEE (reference sequence). The CDR3 contains 15 residues. The DNA of the CDR3 is TGTGCCAGCAGCTTGCGTCTGCCAGATAATCAGCCCCAGCATTTT. Protein product: CASSLRLPDNQPQHF. Looking up the rest from reference TRBV5-5 and TRBJ1-5 gives the full variable domain: DAGVTQSPTHLIKTRGQQVTLRCSPISGHKSVSWYQQVLGQGPQFIFQYYEKEERGRGNFPDRFSARQFPNYSSELNVNALLLGDSALYLCASSLRLPDNQPQHFGDGTRLSIL.

The chain recombines TRBV9 with TRBJ2-5; D is possibly TRBD2 (5 bases). V was cut by 4 bases and J by 4 bases, with 11 bases left in between. Germline loops: CDR1 SGDLS, CDR2 YYNGEE. The CDR3 spans 13 residues. The CDR3, as DNA: TGTGCCAGCAGCTCAGCGGTTCCAGAGACCCAGTACTTC. The encoded protein is CASSSAVPETQYF.